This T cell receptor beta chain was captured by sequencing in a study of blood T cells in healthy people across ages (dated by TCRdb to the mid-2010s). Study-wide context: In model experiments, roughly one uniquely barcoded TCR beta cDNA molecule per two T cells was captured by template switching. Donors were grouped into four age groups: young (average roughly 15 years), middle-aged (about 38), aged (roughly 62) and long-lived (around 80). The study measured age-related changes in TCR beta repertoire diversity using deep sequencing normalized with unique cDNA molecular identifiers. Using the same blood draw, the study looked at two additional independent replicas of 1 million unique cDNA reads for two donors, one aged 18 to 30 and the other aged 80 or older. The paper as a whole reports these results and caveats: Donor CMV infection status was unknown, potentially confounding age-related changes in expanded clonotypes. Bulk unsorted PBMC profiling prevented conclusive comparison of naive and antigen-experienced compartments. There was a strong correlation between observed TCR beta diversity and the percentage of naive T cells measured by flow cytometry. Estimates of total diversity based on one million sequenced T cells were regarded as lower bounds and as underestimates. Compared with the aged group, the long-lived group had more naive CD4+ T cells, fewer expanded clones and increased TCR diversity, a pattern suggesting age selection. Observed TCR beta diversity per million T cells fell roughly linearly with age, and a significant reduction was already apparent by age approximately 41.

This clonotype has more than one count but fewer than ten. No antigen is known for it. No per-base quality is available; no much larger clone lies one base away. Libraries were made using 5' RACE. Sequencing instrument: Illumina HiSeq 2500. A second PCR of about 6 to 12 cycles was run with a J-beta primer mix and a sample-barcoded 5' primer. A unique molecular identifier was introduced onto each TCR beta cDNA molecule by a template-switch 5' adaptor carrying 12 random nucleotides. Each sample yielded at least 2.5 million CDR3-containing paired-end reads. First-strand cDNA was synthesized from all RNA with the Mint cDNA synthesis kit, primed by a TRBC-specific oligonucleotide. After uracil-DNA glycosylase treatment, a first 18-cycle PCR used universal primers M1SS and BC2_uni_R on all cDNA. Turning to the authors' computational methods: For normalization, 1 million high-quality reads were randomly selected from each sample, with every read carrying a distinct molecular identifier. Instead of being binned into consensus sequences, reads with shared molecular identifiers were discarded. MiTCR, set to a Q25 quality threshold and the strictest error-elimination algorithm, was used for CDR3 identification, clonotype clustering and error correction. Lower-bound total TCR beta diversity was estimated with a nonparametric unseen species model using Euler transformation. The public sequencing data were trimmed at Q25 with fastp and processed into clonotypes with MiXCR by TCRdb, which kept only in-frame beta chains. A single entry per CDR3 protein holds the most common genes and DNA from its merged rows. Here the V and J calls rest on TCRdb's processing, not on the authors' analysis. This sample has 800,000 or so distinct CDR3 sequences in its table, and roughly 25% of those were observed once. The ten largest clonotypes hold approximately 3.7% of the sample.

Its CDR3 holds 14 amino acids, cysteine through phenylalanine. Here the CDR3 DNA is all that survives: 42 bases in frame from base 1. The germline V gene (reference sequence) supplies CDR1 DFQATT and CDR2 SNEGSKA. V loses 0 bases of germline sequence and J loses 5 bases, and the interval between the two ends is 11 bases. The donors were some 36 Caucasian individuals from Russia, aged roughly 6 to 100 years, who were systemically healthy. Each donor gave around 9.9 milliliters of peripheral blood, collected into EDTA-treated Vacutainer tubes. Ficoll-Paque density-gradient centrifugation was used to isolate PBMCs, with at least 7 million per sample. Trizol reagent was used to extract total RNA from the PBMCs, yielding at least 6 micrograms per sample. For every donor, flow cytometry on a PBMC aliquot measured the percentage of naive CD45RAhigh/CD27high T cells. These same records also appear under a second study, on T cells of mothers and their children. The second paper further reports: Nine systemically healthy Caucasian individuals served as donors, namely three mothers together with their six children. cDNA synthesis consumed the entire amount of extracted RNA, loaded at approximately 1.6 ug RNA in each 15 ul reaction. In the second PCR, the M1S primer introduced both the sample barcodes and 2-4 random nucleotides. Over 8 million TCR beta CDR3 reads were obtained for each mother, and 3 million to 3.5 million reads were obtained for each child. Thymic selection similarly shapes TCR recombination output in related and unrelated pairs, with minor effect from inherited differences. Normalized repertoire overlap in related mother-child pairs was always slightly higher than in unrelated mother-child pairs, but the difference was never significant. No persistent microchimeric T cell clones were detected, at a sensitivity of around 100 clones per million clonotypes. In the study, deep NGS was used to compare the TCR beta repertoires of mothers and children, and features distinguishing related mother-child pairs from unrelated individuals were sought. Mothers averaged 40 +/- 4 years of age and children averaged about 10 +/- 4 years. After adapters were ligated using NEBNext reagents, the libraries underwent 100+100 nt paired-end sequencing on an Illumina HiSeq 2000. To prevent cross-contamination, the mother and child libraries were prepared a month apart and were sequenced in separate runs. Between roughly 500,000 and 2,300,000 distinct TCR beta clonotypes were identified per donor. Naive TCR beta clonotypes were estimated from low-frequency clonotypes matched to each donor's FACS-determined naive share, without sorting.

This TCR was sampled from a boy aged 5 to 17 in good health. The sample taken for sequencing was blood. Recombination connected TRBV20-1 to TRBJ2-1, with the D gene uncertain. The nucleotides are TGCAGTGCTAGAGATATCGAGCTCAACAATGAGCAGTTCTTC. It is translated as CSARDIELNNEQFF.